This entry describes one TCR beta chain. The sample is drawn from a study of shared clonotypes between healthy human individuals. The repertoire was sequenced with immunoSEQ multiplex PCR; TCRdb's copy has only in-frame clones and lacks some. The sample holds millions of clones, 85% to 95% seen once. The CDR3 spans 12 residues. CDR1 and CDR2 from the germline V gene are ENHRY and SYGVKD. Trimming left V 10 bases short and J 6 bases short, with 15 bases between. The naive CD8 population came from CD45RO-negative cells selected for CCR7, without terminally differentiated effector memory CD45RA+ cells. The chain links TRBV10-3 to TRBJ1-1; weak D call: TRBD1 (6 bases). The source material was naive CD8+ T cells sorted from blood. The origin of this receptor is a man aged 18 to 29 in good health. This chain's CDR3 is CATEDEGAEAFF. Written as DNA, the CDR3 is TGTGCCACCGAAGATGAGGGGGCTGAAGCTTTCTTT.